Below, 15 T cell receptor beta chains from the same sample are listed, as sequenced in a study of T cell changes during pregnancy in multiple sclerosis. Sequencing was performed with immunoSEQ multiplex PCR; in TCRdb, only in-frame clones are kept and a portion is missing. The top ten clones hold around 0.66% of a sample with 55,000 or so clones, 92% of them seen once. Sequencing used CD4+ T cells from peripheral blood mononuclear cells, obtained after pregnancy. The receptors were sampled from a female donor with multiple sclerosis, enrolled in a pregnancy study.

The rearrangement uses TRBV7-2 and TRBJ1-5; D unclear. From germline, CDR1 is SGHTA and CDR2 FQGNSA. CDR3 length equals 16 residues. The V and J ends lost 1 base and 1 base respectively, with 11 bases between them. CDR3 protein: CASSLVAGGSNQPQHF. In DNA, the CDR3 is TGTGCCAGCAGCTTAGTAGCGGGCGGCAGCAATCAGCCCCAGCATTTT.

This rearrangement joins TRBV9 to TRBJ2-1, with 10 positions matching TRBD2. V shed 4 bases, J shed 3 bases, and the junction held 7 bases outside the gene matches. Germline V gene lookup returns CDR1 SGDLS and CDR2 YYNGEE. The CDR3 loop spans 16 amino acids. The CDR3 reads CASSPLGLAVYNEQFF. The CDR3 DNA reads as TGTGCCAGCAGCCCCCTCGGACTAGCGGTCTACAATGAGCAGTTCTTC.

V usage is TRBV30 and J usage is TRBJ1-6; 7 bases fit TRBD1. V lost 7 bases to trimming and J lost 7 bases; unmatched junction nucleotides: 7. The CDR3 runs 13 residues. Germline V gene sequence: CDR1 GTSNPN, CDR2 SVGIG (reference sequence). CDR3 residues: CAFRTGSNSPLHF. CDR3 DNA: TGTGCCTTTAGGACAGGCAGCAATTCACCCCTCCACTTT.

The J gene is TRBJ2-5, the V gene TRBV6-1, with D perhaps matching TRBD2 (7 bases). Germline CDR1 and CDR2: MNHNS and SASEGT. The ends were cut back, 4 bases at V and 5 bases at J, with 23 bases in the middle. This CDR3 contains 17 residues. This CDR3 is CASSGSRRGAGPETQYF. CDR3 nucleotide sequence: TGTGCCAGCAGTGGTAGTCGCCGGGGGGCGGGTCCTGAGACCCAGTACTTC.

Remarks on this clone: Relative to the germline gene, one junction end is altered; a read error may explain this. The chain joins TRBV4-1 to TRBJ2-5, with 11 bases lining up with TRBD2. Germline loops: CDR1 MGHRA, CDR2 YSYEKL. The CDR3 consists of 15 residues. CDR3 protein: CASSPRLAGLETQYF. The CDR3, as DNA: TGCGCCAGCAGCCCCAGACTAGCGGGGCTGGAGACCCAATACTTC.

The chain links TRBV19 to TRBJ2-7; TRBD1 aligns across 9 bases. The CDR3 is 13 residues long. Germline-derived CDR1 and CDR2 are LNHDA and SQIVND (reference sequence). V lost 6 bases to trimming and J lost 3 bases; unmatched junction nucleotides: 3. CDR3 in DNA: TGTGCCAGTAGACAGGGGGCGGGCTACGAGCAGTACTTC. Translated: CASRQGAGYEQYF.

The rearrangement links TRBV7-2 to TRBJ2-1; 13 nucleotides agree with TRBD2. The J segment lost 8 bases and the V segment lost 5 bases, leaving 6 bases of the junction unmatched. The length of the CDR3 is 15 residues. Germline V gene sequence: CDR1 SGHTA, CDR2 FQGNSA. The CDR3 loop is CASSRLAGGVDEQFF. The CDR3 region has the DNA TGTGCCAGCAGCCGACTAGCGGGGGGAGTCGATGAGCAGTTCTTC.

The rearrangement joins TRBV27 to TRBJ1-2; 12 nucleotides match TRBD1. J was trimmed by 8 bases and V by 6 bases; bases with no gene match: 4. CDR3 length: 13 amino acids. Germline lookup yields CDR1 MNHEY and CDR2 SMNVEV (reference sequence). Here the CDR3 DNA reads TGTGCCAGCAGCCGGGACAGGGGGCAAGGCTACACCTTC. Translation: CASSRDRGQGYTF.

The chain employs TRBV29-1 and TRBJ1-1, with D perhaps matching TRBD1 (6 bases). Looked up from germline, CDR1 is SQVTM and CDR2 is ANQGSEA. The CDR3 is 13 amino acids. The V gene lost 7 bases and the J gene lost 0 bases, with 12 bases spanning the gap. The chain's CDR3 is CSAIGQLNTEAFF. In nucleotides, the CDR3 is TGCAGCGCCATAGGACAGTTGAACACTGAAGCTTTCTTT.

The CDR3 region has the DNA TGTGCCAGCAACCGATACCAGGGTGTGGTAACTGAAGCTTTCTTT. It yields the protein CASNRYQGVVTEAFF. This chain joins TRBV5-4 and TRBJ1-1; tentative D call: TRBD1 (5 bases). The germline CDR1 and CDR2 sequences are SGHNT and YYREEE (reference sequence). Trimming removed 6 bases from V and 5 bases from J, with 20 bases in between. The CDR3 totals 15 residues.

The V and J genes are TRBV19 and TRBJ2-3, with 7 bases aligning to TRBD1. This CDR3 has 16 residues. Losses at the gene ends were 2 bases for V and 0 bases for J; bases not matched to a gene: 5. Germline CDR1 and CDR2: LNHDA and SQIVND (reference sequence). The CDR3 region has the DNA TGTGCCAGTAGTATATTGGGACAGCCGAGCACAGATACGCAGTATTTT. Protein sequence: CASSILGQPSTDTQYF.

This sequence joins TRBV4-3 and TRBJ2-3; D remains ambiguous. In germline, CDR1 is LGHNA, CDR2 YSLEER. The CDR3 runs 16 residues. V gave up 1 base and J gave up 2 bases, with 13 bases separating them. CDR3 sequence: CASSQGALVITDTQYF. CDR3 sequence (DNA): TGCGCCAGCAGCCAAGGAGCTCTTGTTATCACAGATACGCAGTATTTT.

The J gene is TRBJ2-5, the V gene TRBV29-1; D possibly corresponds to TRBD1 (6 bases). CDR1 and CDR2 from the germline V gene are SQVTM and ANQGSEA. This CDR3 contains 14 residues. V was trimmed by 2 bases and J by 1 base, leaving 11 bases between them. CDR3 sequence: CSVEPYRVQETQYF. The DNA of the CDR3 is TGCAGCGTTGAACCATACAGGGTCCAAGAGACCCAGTACTTC. The full variable domain, rest sourced from reference TRBV29-1 and TRBJ2-5, is SAVISQKPSRDICQRGTSLTIQCQVDSQVTMMFWYRQQPGQSLTLIATANQGSEATYESGFVIDKFPISRPNLTFSTLTVSNMSPEDSSIYLCSVEPYRVQETQYFGPGTRLLVL.

This sequence joins TRBV5-6 and TRBJ2-3; D might be TRBD2 (6 bases). Germline V gene lookup returns CDR1 SGHDT and CDR2 YYEEEE. The CDR3 contains 15 residues. Trimming took 2 bases from V and 3 from J, leaving 13 bases between them. The CDR3 sequence is CASSLGDGGTDTQYF. CDR3 nucleotides: TGTGCCAGCAGCTTAGGCGACGGAGGGACAGATACGCAGTATTTT.

The chain has TRBV5-4 and TRBJ1-1; D is perhaps TRBD1 (6 bases). The V end lost 3 bases, the J end lost 2 bases, and 23 bases lay between the germline ends. In germline, CDR1 is SGHNT, CDR2 YYREEE (reference sequence). The CDR3 sequence is 18 residues long. CDR3 nucleotides: TGTGCCAGCAGCTCCCCCCCCGGAACGACAGGAGTAAACACTGAAGCTTTCTTT. It encodes CASSSPPGTTGVNTEAFF.